This T cell receptor (beta chain) was documented in a study of T cells in Graves' hyperthyroidism and ophthalmopathy. CDR1 and CDR2 (germline): LGHNT, FRNRAP. The CDR3 is 17 amino acids. The V gene lost 5 bases and the J gene lost 5 bases, with 22 bases spanning the gap. RNA transcripts provided the source from which TCR beta CDR3 regions were amplified. A set of HTBI primers served as the primers for a first-round RT-PCR of the TCR CDR3. TCRdb recomputed calls from the multiplex PCR reads with MiXCR, one row per CDR3 protein. The table lists 300,000 to 450,000 distinct CDR3 sequences, 25% of them singletons.

V gene TRBV12-5 combines with J gene TRBJ2-1, with D unresolved. The sequence was collected from a man aged 50-59 years with Graves' hyperthyroidism. The sample was blood. Written as DNA, the CDR3 is TGTGCTAGTGGTCCCCCCTCCCCTGGGAACCTCCACAATGAGCAGTTCTTC. This codes for CASGPPSPGNLHNEQFF.